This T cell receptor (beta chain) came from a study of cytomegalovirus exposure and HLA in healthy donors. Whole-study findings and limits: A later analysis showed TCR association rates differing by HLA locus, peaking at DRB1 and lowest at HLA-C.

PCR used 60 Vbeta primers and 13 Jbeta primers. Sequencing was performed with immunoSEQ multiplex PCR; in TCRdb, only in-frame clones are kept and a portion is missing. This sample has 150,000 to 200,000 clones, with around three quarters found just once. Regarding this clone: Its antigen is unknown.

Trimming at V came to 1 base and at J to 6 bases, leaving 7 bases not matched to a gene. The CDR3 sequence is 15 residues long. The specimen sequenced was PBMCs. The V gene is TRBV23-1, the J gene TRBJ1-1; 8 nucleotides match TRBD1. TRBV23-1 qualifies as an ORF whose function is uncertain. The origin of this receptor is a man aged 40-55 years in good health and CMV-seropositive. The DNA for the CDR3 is TGCGCCAGCAGTCAATTCGGTGTCAGGGGGCCTGAAGCTTTCTTT. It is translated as CASSQFGVRGPEAFF.